Below are 17 T cell receptor beta chains sequenced from a single sample in a study of blood T cell repertoires in COVID-19 (TCRdb year 2020). Libraries were made using the immunoSEQ multiplex PCR assay. Drawn from immuneACCESS, this table holds only the in-frame rearrangements with V and J called that TCRdb kept. Clones are partly lost; checked studies trace under half to an unresolved V gene and leave the rest unexplained. The sample includes 34,000 or so clones, with more than 75% observed a single time. In total, the top ten clones hold approximately 30% of the sample. Sequenced input: peripheral blood. Receptors originate from an elderly man with acute or convalescent COVID-19.

This clone appeared a single time. The V gene is TRBV21-1, the J gene TRBJ2-4; the table calls TRBD1, which could not be checked here. TRBV21-1 is a pseudogene locus. The CDR3 is made up of 16 amino acids. The CDR3 DNA follows: TGTGCCAGCAGCAAACCCCTCAGGGGAGCCAAAAACATTCAGTACTTC. Protein product: CASSKPLRGAKNIQYF.

The rearrangement joins TRBV6-5 to TRBJ2-1; maybe TRBD1 (6 bases). The V end was cut by 6 bases, the J end by 4 bases, with 16 bases between. The germline CDR1 and CDR2 sequences are MNHEY and SVGAGI. The CDR3 has 15 amino acids. CDR3 protein: CASSNTGSGYNEQFF. CDR3 sequence (DNA): TGTGCCAGCAGCAACACAGGGTCGGGGTACAATGAGCAGTTCTTC.

The genes are TRBV30 and TRBJ2-1; 7 bases fit TRBD2. Germline V gene sequence: CDR1 GTSNPN, CDR2 SVGIG (reference sequence). Trimming at V came to 3 bases and at J to 10 bases, leaving 3 bases not matched to a gene. CDR3 size: 11 residues. The DNA of the CDR3 is TGTGCCTGGAGCGCCGGGGGGGAGCAGTTCTTC. Its protein product is CAWSAGGEQFF.

The chain couples TRBV10-3 to TRBJ2-7; 7 nucleotides agree with TRBD2. Losses at the gene ends were 6 bases for V and 4 bases for J; bases not matched to a gene: 3. Germline V gene sequence: CDR1 ENHRY, CDR2 SYGVKD. The CDR3 consists of 12 residues. The DNA for the CDR3 is TGTGCCATCAGCGACGGGAGGTACGAGCAGTACTTC. It specifies CAISDGRYEQYF.

This clone was observed a few times. The chain combines TRBV7-2 with TRBJ2-7, with 9 nucleotides matching TRBD1. The CDR3 is made up of 16 amino acids. Germline CDR1 SGHTA, CDR2 FQGNSA. After removal of 3 bases from V and 0 bases from J, the junction contained 6 bases not matched to a gene. The CDR3 DNA reads as TGTGCCAGCAGCTTCACAGGGGGCACCATCTCCTACGAGCAGTACTTC. It encodes CASSFTGGTISYEQYF.

This clone was seen a handful of times. The rearrangement joins TRBV11-2 to TRBJ2-7; 13 bases match TRBD2. The CDR3 is 15 residues long. Trimming removed 4 bases from V and 6 bases from J; junction bases left unmatched: 6. The germline CDR1 and CDR2 sequences are SGHAT and FQNNGV. CDR3 coding DNA: TGTGCCAGCAGCTACGGGACTAGCGGGATCGGCGAGCAGTACTTC. It translates to CASSYGTSGIGEQYF.

The chain employs TRBV4-3 and TRBJ2-1, with 9 bases aligning to TRBD2. This CDR3 has 15 residues. Unmatched junction bases numbered 5, after V lost 0 bases and J lost 8 bases. The V gene's germline CDR1 is LGHNA and CDR2 YSLEER. This chain's CDR3 is CASSQDGTSRDEQFF. CDR3 nucleotides: TGCGCCAGCAGCCAAGATGGGACTAGCAGGGATGAGCAGTTCTTC.

This clone was detected ten times or more. The chain carries TRBV7-9 and TRBJ2-3; 11 nucleotides match TRBD2. Trimming at V came to 5 bases and at J to 4 bases, leaving 5 bases not matched to a gene. Germline assignment: CDR1 SEHNR and CDR2 FQNEAQ (reference sequence). The CDR3 runs 15 residues. The CDR3 reads CASSPGLAESDTQYF. The CDR3 DNA reads TGTGCCAGCAGCCCGGGACTAGCGGAGTCAGATACGCAGTATTTT.

This rearrangement joins TRBV6-5 to TRBJ2-2; D gene ambiguous. Germline-derived CDR1 and CDR2 are MNHEY and SVGAGI. V was trimmed by 6 bases and J by 4 bases, leaving 15 bases between them. This CDR3 contains 15 residues. CDR3 bases: TGTGCCAGCAGATATTCACTAAAGAGCACCGGGGAGCTGTTTTTT. As protein: CASRYSLKSTGELFF.

The CDR3, as DNA: TGTGCCAGCACCGGGGCTTTGCGGGGAAAAGAGACCCAGTACTTC. It specifies CASTGALRGKETQYF. The V gene is TRBV2, the J gene TRBJ2-5; TRBD2 is a possible D gene (6 bases). V gave up 7 bases and J gave up 3 bases, with 18 bases separating them. The CDR3 sequence is 15 residues long. Per the germline V gene, CDR1 is SNHLY and CDR2 is FYNNEI.

The CDR3 loop reads CASSVGNLLGGSLYNEQFF. The CDR3 DNA follows: TGTGCCAGCAGCGTAGGAAATTTGTTGGGGGGGAGCCTCTACAATGAGCAGTTCTTC. V is TRBV9 and J is TRBJ2-1; 7 bases align to TRBD2. This CDR3 has 19 residues. The J segment lost 3 bases and the V segment lost 0 bases, leaving 15 bases of the junction unmatched. Per the germline V gene, CDR1 is SGDLS and CDR2 is YYNGEE.

This chain links TRBV11-2 with TRBJ1-2, with a weak D call TRBD1 (6 bases). Trimming stripped 4 bases from V and 8 bases from J, with 17 bases between. Germline assignment: CDR1 SGHAT and CDR2 FQNNGV. CDR3 length: 14 residues. The CDR3 DNA reads TGTGCCAGCAGCTCCTCGCGGGGGGCCGGAGGCTACACCTTC. This gives the protein CASSSSRGAGGYTF.

This rearrangement joins TRBV5-1 to TRBJ2-5; D possibly corresponds to TRBD1 (5 bases). The CDR3 has 14 amino acids. CDR1 is SGHRS and CDR2 is YFSETQ in the germline V gene. V lost 0 bases, J lost 3 bases, and 9 bases lay in between. CDR3 residues: CASSLVRGKETQYF. The DNA for the CDR3 is TGCGCCAGCAGCTTGGTAAGGGGAAAAGAGACCCAGTACTTC.

The rearrangement links TRBV29-1 to TRBJ1-2; no firm D call. This CDR3 region has 13 residues. Per the germline V gene, CDR1 is SQVTM and CDR2 is ANQGSEA. Trimming left V 4 bases short and J 2 bases short, with 11 bases between. CDR3 DNA sequence: TGCAGCGTTGTTCTGGGAGGGAACTATGGCTACACCTTC. Residues: CSVVLGGNYGYTF.

The V call is TRBV15, the J call TRBJ2-3; D possibly corresponds to TRBD1 (5 bases). Germline assignment: CDR1 LNHNV and CDR2 YYDKDF (reference sequence). The germline V and J ends were trimmed by 1 base and 3 bases, with 14 bases remaining between them. This CDR3 spans 16 amino acids. CDR3 sequence reads: CATSRGSQGFTDTQYF. The CDR3 nucleotides read TGTGCCACCAGCAGAGGATCCCAGGGTTTTACAGATACGCAGTATTTT.

The chain has TRBV7-2 and TRBJ1-2; the D gene is possibly TRBD1 (5 bases). The CDR3 covers 14 residues. Per germline, CDR1 SGHTA and CDR2 FQGNSA. V lost 3 bases, J lost 1 base, and 9 bases lay in between. CDR3 protein: CASSFRQSNYGYTF. The CDR3 coding sequence is TGTGCCAGCAGCTTCAGACAGAGTAACTATGGCTACACCTTC.

V is TRBV29-1 and J is TRBJ2-7; 11 bases align to TRBD1. The CDR3 has 13 amino acids. The germline V gene encodes CDR1 SQVTM and CDR2 ANQGSEA. The V gene end was trimmed by 4 bases and the J gene end by 5 bases; junction bases not matched to a gene: 4. The CDR3 nucleotides read TGCAGCGTTGGAAGGACAGGGGGCCACGAGCAGTACTTC. As protein: CSVGRTGGHEQYF.